One sample yielded the 2 T cell receptor beta chains listed below, sequenced in a study of Ad26.COV2.S vaccination and SARS-CoV-2 variants. The treatment is: about 20 received Ad26.COV2.S at low or high dose, single or two shots; 5 received placebo; per-sample allocation not given. Following the first vaccine or placebo injection, samples were taken on day 63. Only in-frame clones appear in the TCRdb table, and some are missing; sequencing was by immunoSEQ multiplex PCR. This sample has roughly 700,000 clones, with around 90% found just once. The sample in question was peripheral blood, obtained in a trial of Ad26.COV2.S vaccine versus placebo. These receptors were collected from a person between 18 and 60 years old who received the Ad26.COV2.S COVID-19 vaccine or a placebo.

V gene TRBV29-1 combines with J gene TRBJ2-7; D is undetermined. Trimming left V 1 base short and J 2 bases short, with 9 bases between. Germline V gene lookup returns CDR1 SQVTM and CDR2 ANQGSEA. The CDR3 covers 13 residues. The CDR3 reads CSVEGEDTYEQYF. In DNA form, the CDR3 reads TGCAGCGTTGAAGGGGAAGATACCTACGAGCAGTACTTC.

The V gene is TRBV9, the J gene TRBJ1-6; TRBD1 aligns across 7 bases. Trimming at V came to 4 bases and at J to 8 bases, leaving 15 bases not matched to a gene. Germline CDR1 reads SGDLS; CDR2 reads YYNGEE. The CDR3 has 17 residues. The CDR3: CASSPRFQGESDSPLHF. The CDR3 nucleotides read TGTGCCAGCAGCCCTCGTTTTCAGGGGGAGTCGGATTCACCCCTCCACTTT.